The 8 T cell receptor beta chains below were found in one sample sequenced in a study of T-cell memory formation after mild COVID-19. TCRdb reprocessed the 5' RACE reads with MiXCR, giving one entry per CDR3 protein. The sample consists of about half a million distinct CDR3 sequences, around a sixth of them appearing once. Specimen: PBMCs or a T cell subset sorted from them (not recorded which). The receptors were gathered from an adult woman who had mild COVID-19 (a few samples of this study predate the infection). Cell type and time point are not known.

This clonotype was seen a handful of times. V usage is TRBV4-1 and J usage is TRBJ1-5; a weak D match, TRBD1 (5 bases). CDR1 is MGHRA and CDR2 is YSYEKL in the germline V gene. The CDR3 has 15 amino acids. With 0 bases removed from V and 2 bases from J, the gap between germline ends came to 8 bases. CDR3 sequence reads: CASSQDWGGNQPQHF. DNA for the CDR3: TGCGCCAGCAGCCAAGATTGGGGGGGCAATCAGCCCCAGCATTTT.

This clonotype was seen only once. J is TRBJ2-1 and V is TRBV11-3; TRBD1 or TRBD2 may be the D gene (5 bases each). The CDR3 loop spans 18 amino acids. CDR1 and CDR2 (germline): SGHNT, YENEEA. V gave up 1 base and J gave up 9 bases, with 25 bases separating them. CDR3 sequence (DNA): TGTGCCAGCAGCTTAGTCCCGAGGGGAAGGGGTTCATATAGTGAGCAGTTCTTC. Residues: CASSLVPRGRGSYSEQFF. The whole variable domain, remainder taken from reference TRBV11-3 and TRBJ2-1, is EAGVVQSPRYKIIEKKQPVAFWCNPISGHNTLYWYLQNLGQGPELLIRYENEEAVDDSQLPKDRFSAERLKGVDSTLKIQPAELGDSAVYLCASSLVPRGRGSYSEQFFGPGTRLTVL.

Only a few counts were recorded for this clonotype. The rearrangement joins TRBV4-1 to TRBJ2-5; TRBD1 or TRBD2 may be the D gene (6 bases each). V was shortened by 1 base and J by 5 bases, with 14 bases between the two germline ends. The germline V gene encodes CDR1 MGHRA and CDR2 YSYEKL. This CDR3 contains 15 residues. The CDR3 DNA sequence: TGCGCCAGCAGCCAAGGCGGGACCGACAGGGAGACCCAGTACTTC. This gives the protein CASSQGGTDRETQYF.

In its sample, this clonotype was seen once. This sequence joins TRBV28 and TRBJ1-2; D not certain. The CDR3 covers 12 residues. CDR1 and CDR2 (germline): MDHEN, SYDVKM. V gave up 6 bases and J gave up 8 bases, with 13 bases separating them. CDR3 sequence: CASSSGFGGYTF. In DNA form, the CDR3 reads TGTGCCAGCAGCTCAGGATTCGGGGGCTACACCTTC.

This clonotype was observed a few times. The gene calls are TRBV6-2 or TRBV6-3 and TRBJ2-1; 15 positions agree with TRBD2. This CDR3 has 16 amino acids. Germline CDR1 is MNHEY and CDR2 is SVGEGT. The V segment lost 2 bases and the J segment 9 bases; nucleotides outside the gene matches: 5. The CDR3 DNA is TGTGCCAGCAGTTACGGCGGACTAGCGGGAGGGGGTGAGCAGTTCTTC. It encodes CASSYGGLAGGGEQFF.

This clonotype was counted at least ten times. The V and J genes are TRBV7-2 and TRBJ2-2; D might be TRBD1 or TRBD2, each matching 5 bases. The CDR3 runs 15 residues. Germline CDR1 SGHTA, CDR2 FQGNSA. V dropped 5 bases and J dropped 5 bases, with 15 bases sitting between them. The CDR3 loop is CASSSTGTLTGELFF. CDR3 DNA sequence: TGTGCCAGCAGCAGTACCGGGACCTTAACCGGGGAGCTGTTTTTT.

This clonotype was counted a few times. The V and J genes are TRBV4-1 and TRBJ2-3; maybe TRBD1 (5 bases). V was cut by 0 bases and J by 2 bases, with 15 bases left in between. Per the germline V gene, CDR1 is MGHRA and CDR2 is YSYEKL. This CDR3 comprises 17 residues. CDR3 in DNA: TGCGCCAGCAGCCAAGAAGGGGCAGGTTTTACCACAGATACGCAGTATTTT. Translating it yields CASSQEGAGFTTDTQYF.

The rearrangement uses TRBV7-9 and TRBJ1-5; D remains unclear. The CDR3 is made up of 13 amino acids. Trimming removed 3 bases at V and 8 bases at J, with 11 bases between. The germline V gene has CDR1 SEHNR and CDR2 FQNEAQ (reference sequence). The CDR3 DNA follows: TGTGCCAGCAGCTTGATCCCGGGTGAGCCCCAGCATTTT. Its protein product is CASSLIPGEPQHF. The variable domain in full, with the rest retrieved from reference TRBV7-9 and TRBJ1-5, is DTGVSQNPRHKITKRGQNVTFRCDPISEHNRLYWYRQTLGQGPEFLTYFQNEAQLEKSRLLSDRFSAERPKGSFSTLEIQRTEQGDSAMYLCASSLIPGEPQHFGDGTRLSIL.